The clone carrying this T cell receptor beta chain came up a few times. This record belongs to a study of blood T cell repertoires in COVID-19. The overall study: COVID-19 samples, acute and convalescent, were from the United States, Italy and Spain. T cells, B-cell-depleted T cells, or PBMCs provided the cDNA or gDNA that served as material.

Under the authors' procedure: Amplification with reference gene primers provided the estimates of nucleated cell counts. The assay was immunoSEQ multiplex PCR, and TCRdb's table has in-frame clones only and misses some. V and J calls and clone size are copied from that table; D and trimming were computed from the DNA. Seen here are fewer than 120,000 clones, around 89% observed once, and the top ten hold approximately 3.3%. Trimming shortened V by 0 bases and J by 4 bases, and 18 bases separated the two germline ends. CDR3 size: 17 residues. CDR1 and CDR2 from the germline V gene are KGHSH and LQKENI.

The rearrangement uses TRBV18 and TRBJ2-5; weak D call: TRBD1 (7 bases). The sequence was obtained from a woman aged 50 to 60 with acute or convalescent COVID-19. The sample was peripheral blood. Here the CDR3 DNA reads TGTGCCAGCTCACCACCGAGGCCCTCAGGGGGGCGAGAGACCCAGTACTTC. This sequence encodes CASSPPRPSGGRETQYF. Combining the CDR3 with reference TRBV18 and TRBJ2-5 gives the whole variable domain NAGVMQNPRHLVRRRGQEARLRCSPMKGHSHVYWYRQLPEEGLKFMVYLQKENIIDESGMPKERFSAEFPKEGPSILRIQQVVRGDSAAYFCASSPPRPSGGRETQYFGPGTRLLVL.